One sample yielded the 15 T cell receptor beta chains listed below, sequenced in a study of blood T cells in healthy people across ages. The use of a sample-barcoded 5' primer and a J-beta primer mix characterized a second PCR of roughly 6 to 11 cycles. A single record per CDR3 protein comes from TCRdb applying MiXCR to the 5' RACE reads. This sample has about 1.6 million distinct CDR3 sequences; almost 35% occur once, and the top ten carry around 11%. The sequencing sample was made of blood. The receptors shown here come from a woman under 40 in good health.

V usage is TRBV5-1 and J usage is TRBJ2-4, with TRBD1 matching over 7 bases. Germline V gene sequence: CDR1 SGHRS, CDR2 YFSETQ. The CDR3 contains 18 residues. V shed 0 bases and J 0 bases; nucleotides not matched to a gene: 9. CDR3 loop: CASSLEGQRILAKNIQYF. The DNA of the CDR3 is TGCGCCAGCAGCTTGGAGGGACAGAGGATTCTAGCCAAAAACATTCAGTACTTC. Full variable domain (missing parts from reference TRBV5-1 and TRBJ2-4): KAGVTQTPRYLIKTRGQQVTLSCSPISGHRSVSWYQQTPGQGLQFLFEYFSETQRNKGNFPGRFSGRQFSNSRSEMNVSTLELGDSALYLCASSLEGQRILAKNIQYFGAGTRLSVL.

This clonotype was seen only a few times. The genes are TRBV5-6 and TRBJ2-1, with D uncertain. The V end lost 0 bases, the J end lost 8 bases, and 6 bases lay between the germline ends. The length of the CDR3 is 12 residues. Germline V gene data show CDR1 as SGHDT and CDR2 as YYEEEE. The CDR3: CASSLAAHEQFF. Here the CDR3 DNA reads TGTGCCAGCAGCTTGGCAGCGCATGAGCAGTTCTTC.

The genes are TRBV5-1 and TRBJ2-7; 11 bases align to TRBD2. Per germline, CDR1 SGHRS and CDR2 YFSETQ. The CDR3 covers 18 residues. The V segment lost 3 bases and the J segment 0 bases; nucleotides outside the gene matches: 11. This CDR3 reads CASSWPRGLAVSSYEQYF. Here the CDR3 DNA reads TGCGCCAGCAGCTGGCCGCGGGGACTAGCGGTAAGCTCCTACGAGCAGTACTTC.

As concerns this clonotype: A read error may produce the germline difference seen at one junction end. CDR3 loop: CASKGGRMNTVAFF. CDR3 sequence (DNA): TGTGCCAGCAAAGGGGGCCGTATGAACACTGTAGCTTTCTTT. This chain links TRBV2 with TRBJ1-1, with 7 bases lining up with TRBD1. The CDR3 extends over 14 amino acids. Germline CDR1 is SNHLY and CDR2 is FYNNEI. The variable domain in full, with the rest retrieved from reference TRBV2 and TRBJ1-1, is EPEVTQTPSHQVTQMGQEVILRCVPISNHLYFYWYRQILGQKVEFLVSFYNNEISEKSEIFDDQFSVERPDGSNFTLKIRSTKLEDSAMYFCASKGGRMNTVAFFGQGTRLTVV.

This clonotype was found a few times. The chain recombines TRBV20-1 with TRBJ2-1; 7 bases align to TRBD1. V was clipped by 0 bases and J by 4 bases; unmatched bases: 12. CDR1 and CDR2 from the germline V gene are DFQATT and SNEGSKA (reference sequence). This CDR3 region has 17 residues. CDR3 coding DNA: TGCAGTGCTAGAGAGCCCACCGGGACAGTTACTTACAATGAGCAGTTCTTC. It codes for CSAREPTGTVTYNEQFF.

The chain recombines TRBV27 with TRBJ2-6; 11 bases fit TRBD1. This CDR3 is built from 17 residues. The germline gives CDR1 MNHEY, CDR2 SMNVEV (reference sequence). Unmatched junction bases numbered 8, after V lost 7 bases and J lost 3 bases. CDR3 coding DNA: TGTGCCAGCAAGACCGGACAGGGGGCAAATGGGGCCAACGTCCTGACTTTC. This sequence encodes CASKTGQGANGANVLTF.

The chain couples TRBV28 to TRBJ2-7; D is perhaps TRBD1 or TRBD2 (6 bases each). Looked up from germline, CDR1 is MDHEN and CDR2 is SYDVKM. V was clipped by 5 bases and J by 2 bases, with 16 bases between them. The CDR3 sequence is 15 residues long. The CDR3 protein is CASSLTRGRPYEQYF. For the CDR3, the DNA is TGTGCCAGCAGTCTAACCCGGGGGCGACCCTACGAGCAGTACTTC.

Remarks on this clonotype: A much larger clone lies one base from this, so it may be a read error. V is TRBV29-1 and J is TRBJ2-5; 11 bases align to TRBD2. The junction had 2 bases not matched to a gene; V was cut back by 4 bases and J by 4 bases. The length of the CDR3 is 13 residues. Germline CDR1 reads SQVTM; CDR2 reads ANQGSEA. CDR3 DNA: TGCAGCGTTGTCGGGACTAGCGGAGAGACCCAGTACTTC. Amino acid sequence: CSVVGTSGETQYF. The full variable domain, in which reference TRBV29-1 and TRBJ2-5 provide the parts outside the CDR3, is SAVISQKPSRDICQRGTSLTIQCQVDSQVTMMFWYRQQPGQSLTLIATANQGSEATYESGFVIDKFPISRPNLTFSTLTVSNMSPEDSSIYLCSVVGTSGETQYFGPGTRLLVL.

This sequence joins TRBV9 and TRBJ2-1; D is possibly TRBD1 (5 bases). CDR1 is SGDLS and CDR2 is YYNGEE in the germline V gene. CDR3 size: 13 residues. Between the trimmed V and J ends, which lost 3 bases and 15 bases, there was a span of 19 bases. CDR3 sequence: CASSASWGGPGFF. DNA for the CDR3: TGTGCCAGCAGCGCCTCTTGGGGCGGACCTGGGTTCTTC.

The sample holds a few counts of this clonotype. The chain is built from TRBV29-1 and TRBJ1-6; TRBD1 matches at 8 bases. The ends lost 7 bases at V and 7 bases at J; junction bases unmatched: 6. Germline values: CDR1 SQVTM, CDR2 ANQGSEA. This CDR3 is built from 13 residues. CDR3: CSAGQGPNSPLHF. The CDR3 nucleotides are TGCAGCGCCGGACAGGGTCCCAATTCACCCCTCCACTTT.

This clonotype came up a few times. CDR3 coding DNA: TGCGCCAGCAGCACAGGGTCGAACACCGGGGAGCTGTTTTTT. Amino acids: CASSTGSNTGELFF. The V call is TRBV5-1, the J call TRBJ2-2; a weak D match, TRBD1 (6 bases). The V gene's germline CDR1 is SGHRS and CDR2 YFSETQ. The ends were cut back, 4 bases at V and 0 bases at J, with 7 bases in the middle. The CDR3 sequence is 14 residues long.

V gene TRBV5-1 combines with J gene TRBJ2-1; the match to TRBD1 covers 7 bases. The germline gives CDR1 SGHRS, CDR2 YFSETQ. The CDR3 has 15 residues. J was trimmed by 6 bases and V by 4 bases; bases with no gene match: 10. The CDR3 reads CASSKGGSVINEQFF. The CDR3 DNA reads TGCGCCAGCAGCAAAGGGGGCAGCGTCATCAATGAGCAGTTCTTC.

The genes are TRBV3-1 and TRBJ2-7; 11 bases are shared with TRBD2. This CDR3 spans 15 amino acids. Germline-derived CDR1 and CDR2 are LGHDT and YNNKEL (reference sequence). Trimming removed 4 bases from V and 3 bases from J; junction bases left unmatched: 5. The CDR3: CASSLGLADYYEQYF. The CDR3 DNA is TGTGCCAGCAGCCTGGGACTAGCGGACTACTACGAGCAGTACTTC.

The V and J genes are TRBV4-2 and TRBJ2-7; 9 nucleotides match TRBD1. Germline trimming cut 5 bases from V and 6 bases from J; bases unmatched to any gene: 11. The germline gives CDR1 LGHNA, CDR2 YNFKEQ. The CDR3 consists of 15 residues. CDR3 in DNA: TGTGCCAGCAGCAGACGGAGGACAGGGGAGATCGAGCAGTACTTC. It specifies CASSRRRTGEIEQYF.

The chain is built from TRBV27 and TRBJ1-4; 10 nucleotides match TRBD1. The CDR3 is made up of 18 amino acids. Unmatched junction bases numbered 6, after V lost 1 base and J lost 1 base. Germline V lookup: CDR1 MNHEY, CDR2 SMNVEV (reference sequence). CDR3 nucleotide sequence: TGTGCCAGCAGTTTATTCCCGACAGGGGGCATAACTAATGAAAAACTGTTTTTT. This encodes CASSLFPTGGITNEKLFF.